This T cell receptor beta chain emerged from a study of cytomegalovirus exposure and HLA in healthy donors (dated by TCRdb to about 2017). Context from the whole study: According to an earlier analysis of several hundred of the donors, roughly 180 million T cells yielded 95 million to 140 million unique TCR beta sequences and approximately 300 Gb of sequence data. An early release covering roughly 640 HLA-typed donors comprised approximately 300 gigabases of sequencing data and approximately 80 million unique TCR sequences. The genetic ancestry cluster associated with self-reported Caucasian donors included 70% to 85% of the approximately 430 genotyped donors. The study was designed to test whether signatures of past pathogen exposure could be identified by cataloging public T cell receptors. The study used immunosequencing to profile the T cell repertoires of some 600 subjects and linked those repertoires to cytomegalovirus serostatus. Along with the approximately 700-subject first cohort, a separate validation cohort of 120 different subjects was used. To predict cytomegalovirus infection status, the study combined high-throughput TCR immunosequencing, statistical association of individual TCRs with disease status, and machine learning. In a later analysis, previously published TCR beta repertoires from about 640 donors were re-analyzed and high-resolution HLA genotyping was added so that TCR occurrence patterns could be studied. In the later analysis, no new phenotypic data were used to find candidate immune exposures; instead, reliance was placed on TCR beta sequences and their occurrence across donors. In an earlier analysis of 587 of the donors, high-throughput TCR beta sequencing was used to judge whether each TCR beta V gene segment behaved as functional or pseudogenic. Alongside the repertoire data, information on donor age, sex, ethnicity and CMV serostatus was compiled. Genome-wide SNP genotypes for about 65% of the 666 donors were used in a later genetic analysis, which treated that subset as a discovery cohort. All discovery cohort repertoires had been generated using a single sequencing platform. HLA typing covered class I and class II loci at four-digit resolution. The number of donors typed differed by locus, with about 629-630 for A, B, C, DRB1 and DQB1, over 500 for DQA1, some 570 for DPA1, and 472 for DPB1. Because of strong linkage in the cohort, roughly five DR-DQ haplotypes were treated as single units for association and clustering. On average, 235,054 unique TCR beta nucleotide sequences were sequenced per donor among 398 genotyped donors of the cohort, with around 19% of those sequences being non-productive. Study-wide conclusions, independent of this receptor: The presence/absence analyses assumed that sequencing depth was roughly uniform across donors, and that assumption may not be true. In a later analysis, HLA-associated TCR beta chains were found to be more clonally expanded and to have lower generation probabilities than equally common non-associated chains. Across donors, most TCR sequences were observed very rarely, whereas some public TCRs were present in many individuals. A further reported finding was that TCR beta sequences accurately predicted the HLA-A and HLA-B alleles for most subjects in the first cohort. According to a later analysis, TCR association rates differed among HLA loci, with DRB1 alleles showing the most associated TCRs and HLA-C alleles showing the fewest. The study gave a list of more than 150 TCR beta chains associated with cytomegalovirus. For the cohort, immune exposure information was limited to CMV serostatus. The classifier was reported to diagnose cytomegalovirus status with high specificity and sensitivity in both the original cohort and the validation cohort. A cluster of highly shared sequence variants was judged likely to be a technical artifact of the sequencing pipeline. Because HLA typing was unavailable for some donors at each locus, only the typed subset was used in association tests. The authors suggested that the approach could potentially be extended to other disease states and immunological phenotypes. When HLA alleles, especially DR and DQ, strongly co-occurred, attributing TCR associations to individual alleles was difficult. The earlier analysis of about 600 of the donors excluded approximately 17 rarely observed V segments, including chromosome 9 orphons, because counts were too low. A later analysis associated some 17,000 TCR beta sequences with specific HLA alleles at a false discovery rate of 0.05. In a later genetic analysis, a missense DCLRE1C variant was associated with V-gene and J-gene trimming of TCR beta chains, and the association was replicated in an independent cohort. In this cohort, only TCR beta chains were sequenced, and detectable features were limited by the absence of alpha or paired-chain data. A later analysis reported that several top co-occurrence clusters appeared linked to parvovirus B19, influenza, CMV and Epstein-Barr virus. The 87-base-pair reads could not distinguish some IMGT-functional V segments, including TRBV6-2 and TRBV6-3, so those segments were excluded. In a later genetic analysis, fewer N-insertions in productive TCRs were reported among donors in an Asian-associated ancestry cluster than the roughly 710-donor mean. According to a later analysis, most CMV-associated TCR beta chains appeared to be HLA-restricted, and the HLA associations seemed to be driven largely by CMV exposure. Correlated functional status among segregating V segments might reflect linkage disequilibrium, but an unknown experimental factor could not be ruled out. In an earlier analysis of approximately 600 of the donors, most TCR beta V segments were observed in productive rearrangements about 87% or about 30% of the time, broadly matching IMGT annotations. In vitro tests confirmed that a few of the cytomegalovirus-associated TCR beta chains recognize cytomegalovirus antigens.

Library preparation was by the immunoSEQ multiplex PCR assay. The multiplex PCR relied on a mix of 60 forward primers for TCR Vbeta segments and 13 reverse primers for TCR Jbeta segments. The CDR3 region of rearranged TCR beta genes was amplified from genomic DNA with a multiplex PCR assay. On the Illumina HiSeq System, the amplified TCR beta libraries were sequenced as 87-base-pair reads. On the study's bioinformatics: A later analysis counted tens of millions of unique TCR beta chains across the 690 or so repertoires, and approximately 11 million of these chains were shared by at least two donors. To remove PCR and sequencing errors, raw reads were error-corrected and collapsed into unique sequences using a nearest-neighbor algorithm that merged closely related sequences. To assign V, D and J gene segments, CDR3 sequences were aligned to IMGT reference sequences. For a sequence to be retained, at least a six-nucleotide match to both a V gene segment and a J gene segment was required. Rearrangements were called productive when the CDR3 lacked stop codons and stayed in frame with V and J; all others were non-productive. Following IMGT convention, CDR3 was defined as the stretch from the second conserved V-encoded cysteine to the conserved J-encoded phenylalanine. In an earlier analysis of around 600 of the donors, sequences lacking an unambiguous match to a single V gene segment were excluded. In an earlier analysis of about 590 of the donors, a V segment was called functional when productive rearrangements were above 56.7%, and segregating when the standard deviation between donors exceeded 5%. A statistical classification framework was built to diagnose cytomegalovirus status from the catalog of TCR beta chain sequences. In a later analysis, TCR nucleotide sequences were compared against IMGT/GENE-DB human TR gene sequences so that V and J genes could be assigned. Using the TCRdist pipeline, a later analysis assigned CDR3 sequences along with most-parsimonious VDJ recombination scenarios. In a later analysis, each TCR beta chain was defined by its CDR3 amino acid sequence together with its V-gene family, and reads without a unique V-gene family were excluded. To address suspected cross-contamination and a sequencing artifact, a later analysis removed roughly 580 highly shared, low-generation-probability nucleotide sequences. In a later analysis, a clonal expansion index was calculated for each public chain from normalized within-repertoire ranks of inferred template counts. Generation probabilities in a later analysis came from a VDJ recombination model fitted to out-of-frame rearrangements, and those results were checked against IGoR. In a later analysis, hypergeometric tests were used to score TCR-TCR, TCR-HLA and TCR-CMV co-occurrence, with a repertoire-size bias correction applied to TCR pairs. False discovery rates were estimated in a later analysis by permuting HLA or CMV assignments 20 times. In a later analysis, co-occurring TCRs were grouped using DBSCAN, and TCRdist sequence similarity was added for clustering within HLA-allele-positive subsets. For co-occurrence clustering, repertoires with fewer than 30,000 or more than 120,000 public chains were excluded, along with 5 or 6 repertoires with anomalous nucleotide sharing. The table was pulled from immuneACCESS by TCRdb, which kept in-frame rearrangements only. Such tables lose some clones; where checked, under half of the loss comes from unresolved V genes, and the rest has no known cause. D and trimming come from the DNA, and the V and J calls and clone size come from that table. A total of about 180,000 clones appear in this sample, around 82% of them only once. The leading ten clones occupy around 2.5% of the sample.

Comments on this clone: Its target antigen remains unknown. No quality values exist for individual bases; no much larger clone is one base distant.

The cohort comprised some 700 healthy bone marrow donors. At the time of sampling, all cohort members were nominally healthy, though unrecorded immune exposures were likely present. The donor tested CMV seronegative and was one of the 352 seronegative cohort members. A peripheral blood sample was provided by each donor, and peripheral blood mononuclear cells were used for TCR beta sequencing. The Qiagen DNeasy Blood Extraction Kit was used to extract genomic DNA from the blood cell samples. There are 17 amino acids in the CDR3, from cysteine to phenylalanine inclusive. Of the read, only the CDR3 DNA is kept; its 51 bases are in frame from base 1. CDR1 and CDR2, per the germline V gene (reference sequence), are SEHNR and FQNEAQ. Compared with germline, V lacks 2 bases and J lacks 5 bases; bases without a gene match: 6.

In this chain, TRBV7-9 is recombined with TRBJ2-3; a stretch of 14 junction bases matches TRBD2. This TCR was sampled from a man aged 55 to 69 in good health and CMV-seronegative. The sequenced sample consisted of PBMCs. CDR3 loop: CASSLTRLAGGLDTQYF. The nucleotide sequence is given as TGTGCCAGCAGCTTAACAAGACTAGCGGGAGGGCTAGATACGCAGTATTTT.